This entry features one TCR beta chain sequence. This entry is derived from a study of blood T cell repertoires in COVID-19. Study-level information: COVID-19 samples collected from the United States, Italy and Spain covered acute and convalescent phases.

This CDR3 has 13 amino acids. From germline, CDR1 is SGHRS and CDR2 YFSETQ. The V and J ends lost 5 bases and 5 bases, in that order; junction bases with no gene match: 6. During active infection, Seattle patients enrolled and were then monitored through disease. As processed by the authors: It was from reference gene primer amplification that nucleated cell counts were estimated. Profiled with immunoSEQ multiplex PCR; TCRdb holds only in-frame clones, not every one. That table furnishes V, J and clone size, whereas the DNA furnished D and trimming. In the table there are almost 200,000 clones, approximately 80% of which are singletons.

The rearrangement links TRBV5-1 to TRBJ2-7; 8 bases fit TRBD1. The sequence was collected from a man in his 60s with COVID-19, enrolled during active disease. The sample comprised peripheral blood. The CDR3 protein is CASSYGQGDEQYF. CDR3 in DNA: TGCGCCAGCAGTTACGGACAGGGCGACGAGCAGTACTTC. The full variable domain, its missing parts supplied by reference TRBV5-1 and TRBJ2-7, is KAGVTQTPRYLIKTRGQQVTLSCSPISGHRSVSWYQQTPGQGLQFLFEYFSETQRNKGNFPGRFSGRQFSNSRSEMNVSTLELGDSALYLCASSYGQGDEQYFGPGTRLTVT.